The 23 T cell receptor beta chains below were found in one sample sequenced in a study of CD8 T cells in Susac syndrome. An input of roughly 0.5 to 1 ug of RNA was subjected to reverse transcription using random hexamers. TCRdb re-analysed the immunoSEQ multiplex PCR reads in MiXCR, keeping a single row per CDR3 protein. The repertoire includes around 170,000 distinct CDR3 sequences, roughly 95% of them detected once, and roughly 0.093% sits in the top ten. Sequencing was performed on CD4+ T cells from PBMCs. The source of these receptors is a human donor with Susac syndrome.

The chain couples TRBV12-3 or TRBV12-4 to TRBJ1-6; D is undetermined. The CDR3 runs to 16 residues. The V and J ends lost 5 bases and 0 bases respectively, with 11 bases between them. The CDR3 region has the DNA TGTGCCAGCAGTCCCGCGCCTAGCTCCTATAATTCACCCCTCCACTTT. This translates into CASSPAPSSYNSPLHF.

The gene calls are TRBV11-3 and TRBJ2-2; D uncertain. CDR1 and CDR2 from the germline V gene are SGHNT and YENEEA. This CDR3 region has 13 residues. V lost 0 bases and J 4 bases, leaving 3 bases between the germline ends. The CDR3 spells CASSLDFTGELFF. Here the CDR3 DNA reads TGTGCCAGCAGCTTAGATTTCACCGGGGAGCTGTTTTTT.

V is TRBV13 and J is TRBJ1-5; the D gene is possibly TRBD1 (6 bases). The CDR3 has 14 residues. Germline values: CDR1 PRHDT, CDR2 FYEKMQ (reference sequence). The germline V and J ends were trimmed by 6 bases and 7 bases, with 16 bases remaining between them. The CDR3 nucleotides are TGTGCCAGCAGTTCTACAGGGACGGGACAGCCCCAGCATTTT. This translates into CASSSTGTGQPQHF.

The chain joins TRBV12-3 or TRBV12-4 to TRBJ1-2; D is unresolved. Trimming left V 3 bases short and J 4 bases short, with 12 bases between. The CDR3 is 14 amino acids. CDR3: CASSLWQDSYGYTF. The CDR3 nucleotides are TGTGCCAGCAGTTTGTGGCAGGACTCCTATGGCTACACCTTC.

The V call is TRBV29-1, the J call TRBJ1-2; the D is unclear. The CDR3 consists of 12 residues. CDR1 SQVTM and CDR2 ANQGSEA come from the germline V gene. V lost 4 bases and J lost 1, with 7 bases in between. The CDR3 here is CSVVEINYGYTF. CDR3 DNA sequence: TGCAGCGTTGTTGAGATTAACTATGGCTACACCTTC.

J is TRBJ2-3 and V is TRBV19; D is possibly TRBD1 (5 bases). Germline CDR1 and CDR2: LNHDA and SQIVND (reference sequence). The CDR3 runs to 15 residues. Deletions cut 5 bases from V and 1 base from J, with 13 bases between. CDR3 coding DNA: TGTGCCAGTAGTCCCCTGGGGCACCGCACAGATACGCAGTATTTT. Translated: CASSPLGHRTDTQYF.

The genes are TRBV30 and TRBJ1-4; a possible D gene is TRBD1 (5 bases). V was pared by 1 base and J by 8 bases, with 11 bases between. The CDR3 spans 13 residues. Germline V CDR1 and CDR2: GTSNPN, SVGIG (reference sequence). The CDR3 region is CAWSGSKGEKLFF. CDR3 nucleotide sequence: TGTGCCTGGAGTGGATCTAAGGGGGAAAAACTGTTTTTT.

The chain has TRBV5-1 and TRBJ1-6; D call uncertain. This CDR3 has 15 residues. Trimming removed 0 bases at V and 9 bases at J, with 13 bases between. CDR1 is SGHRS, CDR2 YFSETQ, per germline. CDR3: CASSLDRGAGSPLHF. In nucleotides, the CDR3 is TGCGCCAGCAGCTTGGATCGTGGCGCGGGTTCACCCCTCCACTTT.

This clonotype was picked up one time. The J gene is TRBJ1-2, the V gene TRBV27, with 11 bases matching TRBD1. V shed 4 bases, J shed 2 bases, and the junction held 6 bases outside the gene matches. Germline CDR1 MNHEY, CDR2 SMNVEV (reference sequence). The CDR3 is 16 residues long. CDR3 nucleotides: TGTGCCAGCAGTTCGCGGACAGGGGGCGCAAACTATGGCTACACCTTC. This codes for CASSSRTGGANYGYTF.

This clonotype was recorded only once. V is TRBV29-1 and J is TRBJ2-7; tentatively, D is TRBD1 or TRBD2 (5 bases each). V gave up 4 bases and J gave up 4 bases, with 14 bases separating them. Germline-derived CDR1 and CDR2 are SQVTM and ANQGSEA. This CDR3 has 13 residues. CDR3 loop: CSVAERDVYEQYF. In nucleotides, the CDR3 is TGCAGCGTTGCTGAGAGGGACGTATACGAGCAGTACTTC.

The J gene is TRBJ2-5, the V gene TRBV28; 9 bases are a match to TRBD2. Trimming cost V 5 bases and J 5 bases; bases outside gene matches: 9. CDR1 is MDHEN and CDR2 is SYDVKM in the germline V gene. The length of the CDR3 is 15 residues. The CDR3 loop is CASSVERGAVETQYF. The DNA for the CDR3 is TGTGCCAGCAGTGTAGAGCGGGGGGCCGTGGAGACCCAGTACTTC.

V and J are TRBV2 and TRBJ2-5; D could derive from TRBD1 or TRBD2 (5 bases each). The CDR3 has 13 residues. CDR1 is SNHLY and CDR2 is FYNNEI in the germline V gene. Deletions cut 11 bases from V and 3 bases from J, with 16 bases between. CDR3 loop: CAARGSPKETQYF. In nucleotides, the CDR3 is TGTGCCGCGAGGGGCAGCCCAAAAGAGACCCAGTACTTC.

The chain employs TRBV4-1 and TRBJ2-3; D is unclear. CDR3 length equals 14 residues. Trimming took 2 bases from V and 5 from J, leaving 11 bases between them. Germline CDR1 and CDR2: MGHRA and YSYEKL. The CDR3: CASSQIILGDTQYF. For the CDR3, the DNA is TGCGCCAGCAGCCAAATTATACTCGGAGATACGCAGTATTTT.

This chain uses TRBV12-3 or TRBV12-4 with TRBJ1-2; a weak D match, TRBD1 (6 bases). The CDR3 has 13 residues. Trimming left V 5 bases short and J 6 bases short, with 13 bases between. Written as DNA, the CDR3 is TGTGCCAGCAGTGCCGGACAGTATAATGGCTACACCTTC. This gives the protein CASSAGQYNGYTF.

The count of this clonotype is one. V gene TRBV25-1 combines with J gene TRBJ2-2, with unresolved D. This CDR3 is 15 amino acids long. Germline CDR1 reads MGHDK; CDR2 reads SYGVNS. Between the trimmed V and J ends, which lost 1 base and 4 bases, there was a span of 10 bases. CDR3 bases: TGTGCCAGCAGTGAATCGGTGCTCCTCACCGGGGAGCTGTTTTTT. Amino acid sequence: CASSESVLLTGELFF.

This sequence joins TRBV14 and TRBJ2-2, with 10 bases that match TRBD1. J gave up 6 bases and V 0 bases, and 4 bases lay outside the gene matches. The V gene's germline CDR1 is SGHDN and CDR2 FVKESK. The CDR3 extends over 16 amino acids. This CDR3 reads CASSQDADRGPGELFF. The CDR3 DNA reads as TGTGCCAGCAGCCAAGACGCAGACAGGGGGCCCGGGGAGCTGTTTTTT.

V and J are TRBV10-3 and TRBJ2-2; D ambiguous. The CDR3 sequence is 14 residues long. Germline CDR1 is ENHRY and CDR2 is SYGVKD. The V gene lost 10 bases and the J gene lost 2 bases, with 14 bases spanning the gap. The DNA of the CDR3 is TGTGCCACCGCCGTGGCCCATAACACCGGGGAGCTGTTTTTT. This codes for CATAVAHNTGELFF.

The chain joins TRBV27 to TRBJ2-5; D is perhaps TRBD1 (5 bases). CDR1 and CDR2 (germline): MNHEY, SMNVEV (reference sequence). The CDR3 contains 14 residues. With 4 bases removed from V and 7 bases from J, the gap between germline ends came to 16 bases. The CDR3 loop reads CASSSSQGFVTQYF. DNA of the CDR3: TGTGCCAGCAGTTCCTCCCAGGGTTTTGTGACCCAGTACTTC.

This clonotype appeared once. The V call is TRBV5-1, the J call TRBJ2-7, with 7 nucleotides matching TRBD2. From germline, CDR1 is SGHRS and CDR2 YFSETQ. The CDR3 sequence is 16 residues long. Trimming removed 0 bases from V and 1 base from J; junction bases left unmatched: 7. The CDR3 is CASSLDGGGTSYEQYF. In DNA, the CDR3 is TGCGCCAGCAGCTTGGATGGGGGGGGAACTTCCTACGAGCAGTACTTC.

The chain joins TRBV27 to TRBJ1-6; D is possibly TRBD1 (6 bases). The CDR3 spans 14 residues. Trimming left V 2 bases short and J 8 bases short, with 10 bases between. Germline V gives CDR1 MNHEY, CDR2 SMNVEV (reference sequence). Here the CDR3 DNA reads TGTGCCAGCAGTTTACAGGGGAGATATTCACCCCTCCACTTT. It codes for CASSLQGRYSPLHF.

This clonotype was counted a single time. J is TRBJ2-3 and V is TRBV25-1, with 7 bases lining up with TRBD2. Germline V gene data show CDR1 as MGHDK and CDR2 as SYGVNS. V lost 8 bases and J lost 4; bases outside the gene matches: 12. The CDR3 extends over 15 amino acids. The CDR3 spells CASGLMGRGSDTQYF. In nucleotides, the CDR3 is TGTGCCAGCGGATTGATGGGGCGGGGGTCAGATACGCAGTATTTT.

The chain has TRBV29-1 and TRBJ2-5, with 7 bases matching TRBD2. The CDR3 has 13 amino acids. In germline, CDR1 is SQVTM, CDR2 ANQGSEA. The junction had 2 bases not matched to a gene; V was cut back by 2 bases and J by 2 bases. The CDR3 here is CSVEPGGQETQYF. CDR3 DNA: TGCAGCGTTGAACCGGGGGGACAAGAGACCCAGTACTTC.

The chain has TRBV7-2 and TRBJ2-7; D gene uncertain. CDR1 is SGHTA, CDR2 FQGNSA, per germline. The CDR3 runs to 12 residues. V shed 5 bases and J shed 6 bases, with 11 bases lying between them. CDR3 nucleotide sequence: TGTGCCAGCAGCCGCCTAAGTGGCGAGCAGTACTTC. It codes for CASSRLSGEQYF.